Each of the 27 T cell receptor beta chains below was sequenced from the same sample in a study of human T cells and chemical hapten exposure. Time point indicated: patch test 2, 6 weeks after DPC sensitization. Treatment described: therapeutic diphenylcyclopropenone sensitization with weekly scalp DPC. MiXCR, applied by TCRdb to the RACE reads, yields one record per CDR3 protein. The sample holds approximately 95,000 distinct CDR3 sequences, roughly 10% seen once. The material was whole blood, obtained in connection with sensitization to the hapten diphenylcyclopropenone (DPC). The receptors shown here come from a woman in her forties with alopecia areata. Some clones in this sample may be carry-over from other donors' samples.

V gene TRBV9 combines with J gene TRBJ2-1; D is possibly TRBD1 or TRBD2 (7 bases each). There are 17 residues in the CDR3. Between the trimmed V and J ends, which lost 4 bases and 4 bases, there was a span of 21 bases. Germline V gene lookup returns CDR1 SGDLS and CDR2 YYNGEE. This CDR3 is CASSPGGDGAAYNEQFF. CDR3 sequence (DNA): TGTGCCAGCAGCCCAGGGGGGGACGGGGCTGCTTACAATGAGCAGTTCTTC.

This clonotype has a handful of counts. The chain uses TRBV2 and TRBJ2-2, with 10 bases aligning to TRBD2. Germline-derived CDR1 and CDR2 are SNHLY and FYNNEI. With V trimmed by 8 bases and J by 6 bases, 12 bases remained unmatched. CDR3 size: 16 residues. The DNA for the CDR3 is TGTGCCAGCCGGGCGGTAGCGGGAGGAGTATCCGGGGAGCTGTTTTTT. As protein: CASRAVAGGVSGELFF.

This clonotype was detected many times. The chain combines TRBV28 with TRBJ2-7, with 13 bases matching TRBD2. The CDR3 length is 17 residues. V shed 4 bases, J shed 1 base, and the junction held 7 bases outside the gene matches. CDR1 MDHEN and CDR2 SYDVKM come from the germline V gene. The CDR3 region has the DNA TGTGCCAGCAGTTCACCGGGACTAGCGGGGAAGTCCTACGAGCAGTACTTC. Residues: CASSSPGLAGKSYEQYF.

This clonotype was seen at least ten times. The chain uses TRBV6-2 or TRBV6-3 and TRBJ1-2; D is perhaps TRBD1 (6 bases). Germline loops: CDR1 MNHEY, CDR2 SVGEGT. The V and J ends lost 5 bases and 7 bases respectively, with 17 bases between them. The CDR3 loop spans 14 amino acids. CDR3 residues: CASSPRGALSGYTF. CDR3 coding DNA: TGTGCCAGCAGTCCGCGGGGGGCGCTTAGTGGCTACACCTTC.

The sample holds many counts of this clonotype. The chain couples TRBV15 to TRBJ1-1, with D unclear. The CDR3 sequence is 13 residues long. Germline CDR1 and CDR2: LNHNV and YYDKDF (reference sequence). V was pared by 3 bases and J by 1 base, with 6 bases between. The CDR3 sequence: CATSSLGNTEAFF. The CDR3 region has the DNA TGTGCCACCAGCAGCCTCGGGAACACTGAAGCTTTCTTT.

This clonotype was observed at least ten times. The genes are TRBV20-1 and TRBJ2-1, with 8 bases matching TRBD1. This CDR3 spans 13 amino acids. V was pared by 3 bases and J by 5 bases, with 3 bases of the junction left unmatched. Germline values: CDR1 DFQATT, CDR2 SNEGSKA (reference sequence). CDR3 sequence (DNA): TGCAGTGCTAGGGGACAGGCCGACAATGAGCAGTTCTTC. The encoded protein is CSARGQADNEQFF.

V gene TRBV28 combines with J gene TRBJ2-7, with 7 bases that match TRBD2. The V gene end was trimmed by 6 bases and the J gene end by 2 bases; junction bases not matched to a gene: 7. Germline CDR1 and CDR2: MDHEN and SYDVKM. The CDR3 is 14 amino acids. The DNA of the CDR3 is TGTGCCAGCAGCGGCGGGAGTACCACCTACGAGCAGTACTTC. Translating gives CASSGGSTTYEQYF.

This chain joins TRBV7-2 and TRBJ1-2; tentative D call: TRBD1 (5 bases). Germline V lookup: CDR1 SGHTA, CDR2 FQGNSA. CDR3 length equals 13 residues. Trimming removed 7 bases from V and 4 bases from J, with 13 bases in between. CDR3 sequence: CASTKDRTYGYTF. The CDR3 bases are TGTGCCAGCACCAAAGACAGAACCTATGGCTACACCTTC.

The V gene is TRBV11-2, the J gene TRBJ1-6, with D uncertain. The V and J ends lost 3 bases and 5 bases respectively, with 14 bases between them. This CDR3 is built from 16 residues. Germline CDR1 SGHAT, CDR2 FQNNGV. The CDR3 sequence is CASSFGTVGNNSPLHF. The CDR3, as DNA: TGTGCCAGCAGCTTCGGCACGGTGGGGAATAATTCACCCCTCCACTTT.

The CDR3 loop is CASSFSGADTQYF. The CDR3 DNA reads as TGTGCCAGCAGTTTTTCGGGGGCCGATACGCAGTATTTT. The rearrangement joins TRBV12-3 or TRBV12-4 to TRBJ2-3, with D perhaps assigned TRBD1 or TRBD2 (6 bases each). The V gene lost 3 bases and the J gene lost 6 bases, with 10 bases spanning the gap. The CDR3 length is 13 residues.

This chain links TRBV7-6 with TRBJ2-2; perhaps TRBD1 as D (7 bases). Between the trimmed V and J ends, which lost 5 bases and 4 bases, there was a span of 17 bases. The CDR3 sequence is 16 residues long. Germline CDR1 is SGHVS and CDR2 is FNYEAQ. The CDR3 loop is CASSPTGGGITGELFF. The CDR3 DNA sequence: TGTGCCAGCAGCCCTACCGGAGGGGGCATCACCGGGGAGCTGTTTTTT.

This clonotype has at least ten counts. This rearrangement joins TRBV6-5 to TRBJ2-1, with TRBD1 identical over 8 bases. The CDR3 length is 16 residues. Germline-derived CDR1 and CDR2 are MNHEY and SVGAGI. V trimming: 4 bases; J trimming: 6 bases; junction bases outside the gene matches: 11. In DNA, the CDR3 is TGTGCCAGCAGTTCCCCCAGGACAGGGTCCCTCAATGAGCAGTTCTTC. It encodes CASSSPRTGSLNEQFF.

On this clonotype itself: This may come from a read error, since a much larger clone is one base off. This chain joins TRBV18 and TRBJ1-5; 7 bases map to TRBD1. The CDR3 is 14 amino acids. CDR1 is KGHSH and CDR2 is LQKENI in the germline V gene. The CDR3 reads CASSQGAGNQPQRF. DNA for the CDR3: TGTGCCAGCTCACAGGGGGCGGGCAATCAGCCCCAGCGTTTT.

V usage is TRBV9 and J usage is TRBJ2-3, with 10 bases lining up with TRBD1. The CDR3 contains 16 residues. Germline values: CDR1 SGDLS, CDR2 YYNGEE. Germline trimming cut 4 bases from V and 4 bases from J; bases unmatched to any gene: 9. The CDR3 protein is CASSKRQGALADTQYF. The CDR3 region has the DNA TGTGCCAGCAGCAAACGACAGGGGGCGTTGGCAGATACGCAGTATTTT.

The rearrangement links TRBV28 to TRBJ1-5, with a weak D call TRBD1 (5 bases). The CDR3 covers 13 residues. Germline V CDR1 and CDR2: MDHEN, SYDVKM. Trimming took off 2 bases at V and 6 bases at J, with 8 bases between the two ends. CDR3 in amino acids: CASSLGGTQPQHF. CDR3 nucleotide sequence: TGTGCCAGCAGTTTAGGGGGGACTCAGCCCCAGCATTTT.

Only a few counts were recorded for this clonotype. The chain has TRBV24-1 and TRBJ2-3; D is unresolved. V lost 8 bases to trimming and J lost 0 bases, with 5 bases between them. The CDR3 is 12 amino acids. Per the germline V gene, CDR1 is KGHDR and CDR2 is SFDVKD. CDR3 in amino acids: CATKDSTDTQYF. DNA of the CDR3: TGTGCCACCAAGGACAGCACAGATACGCAGTATTTT.

This clonotype was seen more than once but under ten times. Relative to the germline gene, one junction end is altered; a read error may explain this. The chain employs TRBV15 and TRBJ1-3; 9 bases agree with TRBD1. CDR3 length: 12 amino acids. Germline V gene sequence: CDR1 LNHNV, CDR2 YYDKDF (reference sequence). Written as DNA, the CDR3 is TGTGCCACCAGCAGTGAACAGGGGGCTTCGGATTTT. The encoded protein is CATSSEQGASDF. Looking up the rest from reference TRBV15 and TRBJ1-3 gives the full variable domain: DAMVIQNPRYQVTQFGKPVTLSCSQTLNHNVMYWYQQKSSQAPKLLFHYYDKDFNNEADTPDNFQSRRPNTSFCFLDIRSPGLGDTAMYLCATSSEQGASDFGEGSWLTVV.

This clonotype appeared many times. This chain uses TRBV25-1 with TRBJ2-7, with D tentatively TRBD1 (5 bases). Germline assignment: CDR1 MGHDK and CDR2 SYGVNS. This CDR3 is built from 14 residues. V was pared by 2 bases and J by 3 bases, with 11 bases between. The CDR3, as DNA: TGTGCCAGCAGTGAAAGGTTTCAGGGCTACGAGCAGTACTTC. Its protein product is CASSERFQGYEQYF.

This clonotype came up many times. The rearrangement links TRBV7-9 to TRBJ2-3, with D unclear. The V end was cut by 7 bases, the J end by 2 bases, with 7 bases between. The V gene's germline CDR1 is SEHNR and CDR2 FQNEAQ (reference sequence). This CDR3 region has 12 residues. The CDR3 bases are TGTGCCAGCAACCGTGACACAGATACGCAGTATTTT. Amino acid sequence: CASNRDTDTQYF.

This clonotype has a count of ten or more. The J gene is TRBJ1-1, the V gene TRBV18; tentative D call: TRBD1 (6 bases). This CDR3 contains 16 residues. Germline V gene sequence: CDR1 KGHSH, CDR2 LQKENI. V was shortened by 0 bases and J by 3 bases, with 14 bases between the two germline ends. CDR3 residues: CASSPPRRAGDTEAFF. DNA of the CDR3: TGTGCCAGCTCACCACCGAGACGGGCAGGGGACACTGAAGCTTTCTTT.

The chain combines TRBV10-1 with TRBJ2-7; D is undetermined. The CDR3 is 14 residues long. Trimming pared 0 bases from V and 0 bases from J, leaving 6 bases between. CDR1 is WNHNN, CDR2 SYGVQD, per germline (reference sequence). DNA for the CDR3: TGCGCCAGCAGTGAGTCCGGCAACTCCTACGAGCAGTACTTC. It translates to CASSESGNSYEQYF.

The chain is built from TRBV5-5 and TRBJ2-2; possible D gene TRBD1, 5 bases. There are 18 residues in the CDR3. V was trimmed by 0 bases and J by 0 bases, leaving 15 bases between them. Looked up from germline, CDR1 is SGHKS and CDR2 is YYEKEE (reference sequence). CDR3 in DNA: TGTGCCAGCAGCTTGGTTCCAGGGATCTCCGCGAACACCGGGGAGCTGTTTTTT. Its translation is CASSLVPGISANTGELFF.

In this sample, this clonotype turned up many times. The chain couples TRBV18 to TRBJ2-5, with TRBD2 identical over 7 bases. The germline gives CDR1 KGHSH, CDR2 LQKENI. Germline trimming cut 0 bases from V and 2 bases from J; bases unmatched to any gene: 6. The CDR3 has 16 amino acids. The CDR3 sequence: CASSPPAQGGQETQYF. The CDR3, as DNA: TGTGCCAGCTCACCACCAGCCCAGGGAGGGCAAGAGACCCAGTACTTC.

This clonotype was counted a few times. J is TRBJ1-5 and V is TRBV20-1; D call uncertain. CDR1 DFQATT and CDR2 SNEGSKA come from the germline V gene (reference sequence). Between the trimmed V and J ends, which lost 4 bases and 7 bases, there was a span of 20 bases. The CDR3 spans 15 residues. The CDR3: CSATSFDGPTQPQHF. The CDR3 nucleotides read TGCAGTGCTACCTCTTTTGACGGACCGACGCAGCCCCAGCATTTT.

This clonotype was detected many times. The chain links TRBV6-2 or TRBV6-3 to TRBJ2-6; perhaps TRBD1 as D (7 bases). V was clipped by 0 bases and J by 0 bases, with 15 bases between them. Per germline, CDR1 MNHEY and CDR2 SVGEGT. The CDR3 covers 19 residues. The DNA for the CDR3 is TGTGCCAGCAGTTACTCGTCAGGGGGGATCCTCTCTGGGGCCAACGTCCTGACTTTC. Translated: CASSYSSGGILSGANVLTF.

V usage is TRBV24-1 and J usage is TRBJ2-3, with D unresolved. Trimming took off 5 bases at V and 0 bases at J, with 17 bases between the two ends. The CDR3 extends over 17 amino acids. Germline CDR1 KGHDR, CDR2 SFDVKD. CDR3 loop: CATSGLRQSSSTDTQYF. The CDR3 coding sequence is TGTGCCACCAGTGGCCTGAGGCAGTCGTCTAGCACAGATACGCAGTATTTT.

This clonotype was seen ten or more times. For the CDR3, the DNA is TGTGCCTGGAGCGCCTCCCCTAGCAATCAGCCCCAGCATTTT. It codes for CAWSASPSNQPQHF. The chain has TRBV30 and TRBJ1-5; D call uncertain. The CDR3 covers 14 residues. Germline V gene sequence: CDR1 GTSNPN, CDR2 SVGIG (reference sequence). Trimming pared 3 bases from V and 0 bases from J, leaving 9 bases between.